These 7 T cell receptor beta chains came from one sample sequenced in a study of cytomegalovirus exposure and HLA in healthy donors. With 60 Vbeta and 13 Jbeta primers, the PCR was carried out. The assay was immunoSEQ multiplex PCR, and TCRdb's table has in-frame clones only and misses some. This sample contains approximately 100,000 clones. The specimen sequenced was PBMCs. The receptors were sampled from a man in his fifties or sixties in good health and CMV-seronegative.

The CDR3 protein is CASSQGQSNYEQYF. The DNA of the CDR3 is TGCGCCAGCAGCCAAGGACAGTCTAACTACGAGCAGTACTTC. The chain carries TRBV4-1 and TRBJ2-7; tentative D call: TRBD1 (5 bases). This CDR3 is 14 amino acids long. Germline lookup yields CDR1 MGHRA and CDR2 YSYEKL. The V and J ends lost 1 base and 3 bases respectively, with 10 bases between them.

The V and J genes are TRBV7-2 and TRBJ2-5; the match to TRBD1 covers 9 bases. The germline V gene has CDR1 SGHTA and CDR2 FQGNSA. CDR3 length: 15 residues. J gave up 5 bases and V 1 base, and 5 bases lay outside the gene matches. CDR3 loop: CASSLVGGTGETQYF. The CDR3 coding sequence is TGTGCCAGCAGCTTAGTGGGAGGGACAGGGGAGACCCAGTACTTC.

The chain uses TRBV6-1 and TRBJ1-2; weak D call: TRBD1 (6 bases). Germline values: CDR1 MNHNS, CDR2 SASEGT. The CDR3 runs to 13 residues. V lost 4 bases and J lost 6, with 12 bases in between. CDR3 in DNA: TGTGCCAGCAGTGGAGGGACAACGAATGGCTACACCTTC. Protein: CASSGGTTNGYTF.

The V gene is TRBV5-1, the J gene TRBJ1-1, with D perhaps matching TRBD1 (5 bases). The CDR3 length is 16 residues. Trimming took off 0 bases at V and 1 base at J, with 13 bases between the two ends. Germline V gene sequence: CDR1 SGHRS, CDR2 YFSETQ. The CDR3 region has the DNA TGCGCCAGCAGCTTGGACCCTCAGGGCGCGAACACTGAAGCTTTCTTT. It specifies CASSLDPQGANTEAFF.

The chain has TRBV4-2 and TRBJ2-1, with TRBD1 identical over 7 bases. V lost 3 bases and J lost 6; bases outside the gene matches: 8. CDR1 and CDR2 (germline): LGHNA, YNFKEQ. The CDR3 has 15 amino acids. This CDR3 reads CASSQPGTVPNEQFF. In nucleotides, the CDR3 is TGTGCCAGCAGCCAGCCCGGGACAGTTCCCAATGAGCAGTTCTTC.

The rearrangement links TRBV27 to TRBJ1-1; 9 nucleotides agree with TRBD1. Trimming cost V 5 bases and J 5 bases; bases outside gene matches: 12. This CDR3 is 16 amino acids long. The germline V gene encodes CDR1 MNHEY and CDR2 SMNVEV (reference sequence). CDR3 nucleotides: TGTGCCAGCAGTCCTCTCACAGGGGGCGCGGAGACTGAAGCTTTCTTT. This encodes CASSPLTGGAETEAFF.

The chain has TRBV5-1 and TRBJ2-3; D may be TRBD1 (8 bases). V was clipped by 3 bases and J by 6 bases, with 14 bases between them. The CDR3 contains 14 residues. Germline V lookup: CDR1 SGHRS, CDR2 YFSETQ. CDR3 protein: CASSSQGGGDTQYF. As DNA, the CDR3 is TGCGCCAGCAGCTCACAGGGGGGAGGGGATACGCAGTATTTT. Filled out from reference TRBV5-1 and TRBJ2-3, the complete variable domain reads KAGVTQTPRYLIKTRGQQVTLSCSPISGHRSVSWYQQTPGQGLQFLFEYFSETQRNKGNFPGRFSGRQFSNSRSEMNVSTLELGDSALYLCASSSQGGGDTQYFGPGTRLTVL.